These 4 T cell receptor beta chains came from one sample sequenced in a study of T cells in Graves' hyperthyroidism and ophthalmopathy. RNA transcripts gave rise to amplified TCR beta CDR3 regions. HTBI primers were the set used in a first-round RT-PCR of the TCR CDR3. TCRdb fed the multiplex PCR reads into MiXCR, producing one record per CDR3 protein. The sample yields 50,000 to 55,000 distinct CDR3 sequences, approximately 48% seen once. Sequencing was carried out using blood. These receptor sequences come from a woman aged 50 to 60 with Graves' ophthalmopathy.

J is TRBJ2-5 and V is TRBV24-1; TRBD2 matches 14 bases. Germline V CDR1 and CDR2: KGHDR, SFDVKD. J was trimmed by 5 bases and V by 3 bases; bases with no gene match: 10. The CDR3 is made up of 18 amino acids. CDR3 DNA: TGTGCCACCAGTGATCCCCTGGGACTAGCGGGAGAAAGGGAGACCCAGTACTTC. It encodes CATSDPLGLAGERETQYF.

The gene calls are TRBV25-1 and TRBJ2-2, with no clear D. This CDR3 spans 12 amino acids. The V and J ends lost 6 bases and 7 bases respectively, with 9 bases between them. Per the germline V gene, CDR1 is MGHDK and CDR2 is SYGVNS. The CDR3 nucleotides are TGTGCCAGCAGCAGCGTTCTCGGGGAGCTGTTTTTT. Its translation: CASSSVLGELFF.

V gene TRBV29-1 combines with J gene TRBJ1-2, with D perhaps matching TRBD1 (5 bases). V was pared by 5 bases and J by 3 bases, with 13 bases between. In germline, CDR1 is SQVTM, CDR2 ANQGSEA. The CDR3 contains 13 residues. CDR3 coding DNA: TGCAGCGTTTGGGACGGACGATACTATGGCTACACCTTC. Its translation is CSVWDGRYYGYTF.

In its sample, this clonotype was seen once. This chain connects TRBV20-1 to TRBJ2-3; 10 nucleotides match TRBD2. The V and J ends lost 0 bases and 6 bases, in that order; junction bases with no gene match: 0. Germline V gene data show CDR1 as DFQATT and CDR2 as SNEGSKA (reference sequence). This CDR3 is built from 13 residues. Written as DNA, the CDR3 is TGCAGTGCTAGAGAGACTAGCGGGGATACGCAGTATTTT. It codes for CSARETSGDTQYF.